This passage covers 19 T cell receptor beta chains from one sample sequenced in a study of beta chain features in type 1 diabetes. Expressed TCRB transcripts got sequenced, as all isolated RNA was reverse transcribed. Libraries were prepared by immunoSEQ multiplex PCR; TCRdb keeps only in-frame clonotypes and omits some of them. The sample yields approximately 44,000 clones, roughly 49% seen once. Sequenced sample: Tregs from blood. These receptors originate from a woman aged 18-35 years in good health.

This clone was counted a few times. J is TRBJ1-2 and V is TRBV29-1; D ambiguous. Trimming removed 5 bases at V and 3 bases at J, with 13 bases between. The CDR3 contains 13 residues. Germline CDR1 reads SQVTM; CDR2 reads ANQGSEA. CDR3 sequence reads: CSVSRTGDYGYTF. In DNA, the CDR3 is TGCAGCGTTTCCCGGACCGGGGACTATGGCTACACCTTC.

The V call is TRBV10-2, the J call TRBJ1-5, with D perhaps TRBD1 (5 bases). V was trimmed by 6 bases and J by 3 bases, leaving 12 bases between them. CDR3 length: 14 residues. Looked up from germline, CDR1 is WSHSY and CDR2 is SAAADI. The CDR3 DNA reads TGCGCCAGCAGCTCGTTAGGGGCCAATCAGCCCCAGCATTTT. Protein sequence: CASSSLGANQPQHF.

This chain links TRBV7-8 with TRBJ2-3; TRBD1 matches 8 bases. Looked up from germline, CDR1 is SGHVS and CDR2 is FQNEAQ. The CDR3 is 18 residues long. V lost 5 bases to trimming and J lost 5 bases; unmatched junction nucleotides: 18. Here the CDR3 DNA reads TGTGCCAGCAGCACCACGGGCAGGGGGCGCGATTTGTTAGATACGCAGTATTTT. It specifies CASSTTGRGRDLLDTQYF.

This chain links TRBV27 with TRBJ2-5; no firm D call. The end of the DNA is better explained by TRBJ2-7, so the J call may be wrong. The CDR3 is 14 amino acids. Germline values: CDR1 MNHEY, CDR2 SMNVEV (reference sequence). The CDR3 region is CASSVPGPQYEQYF. In DNA, the CDR3 is TGTGCCAGCAGTGTACCGGGTCCTCAATACGAGCAGTACTTC.

The V and J genes are TRBV5-1 and TRBJ2-5, with a weak D call TRBD2 (6 bases). Germline CDR1 and CDR2: SGHRS and YFSETQ. V shed 5 bases and J shed 5 bases, with 28 bases lying between them. This CDR3 is built from 18 residues. This chain's CDR3 is CASSSPRSAGLKGETQYF. As DNA, the CDR3 is TGCGCCAGCAGTTCCCCGCGCTCCGCGGGACTTAAGGGGGAGACCCAGTACTTC.

This clone was detected a few times. The rearrangement links TRBV7-9 to TRBJ2-1; 10 positions match TRBD2. Germline CDR1 is SEHNR and CDR2 is FQNEAQ (reference sequence). The ends lost 2 bases at V and 5 bases at J; junction bases unmatched: 12. The length of the CDR3 is 18 residues. CDR3 nucleotide sequence: TGTGCCAGCAGCTTACGCCTAGCGGGAGAACAACAGAACAATGAGCAGTTCTTC. Residues: CASSLRLAGEQQNNEQFF.

This clone was found a few times. The chain uses TRBV7-2 and TRBJ1-5; D may be TRBD1 (5 bases). With 2 bases removed from V and 3 bases from J, the gap between germline ends came to 8 bases. In germline, CDR1 is SGHTA, CDR2 FQGNSA. This CDR3 comprises 14 residues. The CDR3 DNA follows: TGTGCCAGCAGCTTATCAGGGTACAATCAGCCCCAGCATTTT. Protein sequence: CASSLSGYNQPQHF. Full variable domain (rest looked up from reference TRBV7-2 and TRBJ1-5): GAGVSQSPSNKVTEKGKDVELRCDPISGHTALYWYRQSLGQGLEFLIYFQGNSAPDKSGLPSDRFSAERTGGSVSTLTIQRTQQEDSAVYLCASSLSGYNQPQHFGDGTRLSIL.

This sequence joins TRBV30 and TRBJ2-3; 14 bases match TRBD2. The germline CDR1 and CDR2 sequences are GTSNPN and SVGIG (reference sequence). The CDR3 is 18 amino acids. The junction had 5 bases not matched to a gene; V was cut back by 0 bases and J by 0 bases. The CDR3, as DNA: TGTGCCTGGAGTGTAGGACTAGCGGGAGGTAAAAGCACAGATACGCAGTATTTT. It codes for CAWSVGLAGGKSTDTQYF.

This chain links TRBV2 with TRBJ2-3; D is possibly TRBD2 (6 bases). V dropped 6 bases and J dropped 0 bases, with 10 bases sitting between them. The CDR3 consists of 14 residues. Per germline, CDR1 SNHLY and CDR2 FYNNEI. This chain's CDR3 is CASSGTFSTDTQYF. CDR3 sequence (DNA): TGTGCCAGCAGCGGGACTTTTAGCACAGATACGCAGTATTTT.

The V gene is TRBV11-2, the J gene TRBJ2-1; 13 positions match TRBD2. CDR1 and CDR2 from the germline V gene are SGHAT and FQNNGV. The CDR3 runs 19 residues. V was clipped by 1 base and J by 0 bases; unmatched bases: 6. CDR3 in DNA: TGTGCCAGCAGCTTAGTGACTAGCGGGAGGCCGAGCTCCTACAATGAGCAGTTCTTC. It is translated as CASSLVTSGRPSSYNEQFF.

On this clone itself: The sample holds other DNA sequences that translate to the same CDR3. This chain links TRBV27 with TRBJ2-1; 9 bases map to TRBD1. Germline CDR1 is MNHEY and CDR2 is SMNVEV (reference sequence). V gave up 1 base and J gave up 1 base; unmatched junction bases: 2. The CDR3 contains 16 residues. The CDR3 DNA is TGTGCCAGCAGTTTATTCGGACAGGGGTCCTACAATGAGCAGTTCTTC. Residues: CASSLFGQGSYNEQFF.

This clone was counted only a few times. The DNA for the CDR3 is TGCAGCGGCGGGGTGCTGGGAGATACGCAGTATTTT. Its translation: CSGGVLGDTQYF. This chain joins TRBV29-1 and TRBJ2-3; D may be TRBD2 (6 bases). The length of the CDR3 is 12 residues. V gave up 7 bases and J gave up 5 bases, with 13 bases separating them. Germline lookup yields CDR1 SQVTM and CDR2 ANQGSEA.

This rearrangement joins TRBV7-2 to TRBJ1-3, with D uncertain. The CDR3 consists of 16 residues. V gave up 0 bases and J gave up 0 bases, with 9 bases separating them. From germline, CDR1 is SGHTA and CDR2 FQGNSA. In nucleotides, the CDR3 is TGTGCCAGCAGCTTAGCGACGGGTCTCTCTGGAAACACCATATATTTT. Protein product: CASSLATGLSGNTIYF. Looking up the rest from reference TRBV7-2 and TRBJ1-3 gives the full variable domain: GAGVSQSPSNKVTEKGKDVELRCDPISGHTALYWYRQSLGQGLEFLIYFQGNSAPDKSGLPSDRFSAERTGGSVSTLTIQRTQQEDSAVYLCASSLATGLSGNTIYFGEGSWLTVV.

This clone has a single count. The CDR3, as DNA: TGTGCCAGCAGCTTTGCGGGAGGGATAACAGATACGCAGTATTTT. Its protein is CASSFAGGITDTQYF. The V and J genes are TRBV11-2 and TRBJ2-3; 9 nucleotides line up with TRBD2. This CDR3 is built from 15 residues. Germline CDR1 SGHAT, CDR2 FQNNGV. V lost 3 bases to trimming and J lost 3 bases; unmatched junction nucleotides: 4.

The chain employs TRBV9 and TRBJ1-2, with 9 bases lining up with TRBD1. Germline values: CDR1 SGDLS, CDR2 YYNGEE. This CDR3 region has 17 residues. Trimming removed 2 bases from V and 0 bases from J; junction bases left unmatched: 8. The CDR3 DNA reads TGTGCCAGCAGCGTCTACAGGGGGCGAAAGGCTAACTATGGCTACACCTTC. Translating it yields CASSVYRGRKANYGYTF.

The V gene is TRBV6-1, the J gene TRBJ2-2; a weak D match, TRBD1 (6 bases). The CDR3 length is 15 residues. V was shortened by 0 bases and J by 4 bases, with 9 bases between the two germline ends. In germline, CDR1 is MNHNS, CDR2 SASEGT. The CDR3 loop is CASSEAIGGTGELFF. In DNA, the CDR3 is TGTGCCAGCAGTGAAGCTATAGGGGGCACCGGGGAGCTGTTTTTT.

The chain combines TRBV6-1 with TRBJ2-1, with 14 bases that match TRBD2. CDR1 is MNHNS, CDR2 SASEGT, per germline. The J segment lost 10 bases and the V segment lost 7 bases, leaving 6 bases of the junction unmatched. This CDR3 has 14 amino acids. The CDR3, as DNA: TGTGCCAGCACCCGACTAGCGGGAGGGCCGGAGCAGTTCTTC. Protein: CASTRLAGGPEQFF.

The rearrangement links TRBV7-2 to TRBJ1-2, with 12 bases matching TRBD1. Germline values: CDR1 SGHTA, CDR2 FQGNSA. The CDR3 totals 16 residues. With V trimmed by 5 bases and J by 7 bases, 11 bases remained unmatched. The CDR3 DNA reads as TGTGCCAGCAGCCGGGGACAGGGGGCGGTTTTAAGTGGCTACACCTTC. Translating it yields CASSRGQGAVLSGYTF.

The chain is built from TRBV7-2 and TRBJ2-5, with 7 bases aligning to TRBD2. The germline V gene encodes CDR1 SGHTA and CDR2 FQGNSA. The CDR3 spans 16 residues. V shed 2 bases and J 5 bases; nucleotides not matched to a gene: 11. CDR3 nucleotides: TGTGCCAGCAGCTTATCAGCTACCGGGGGGAGGGAGACCCAGTACTTC. This gives the protein CASSLSATGGRETQYF.